This T cell receptor beta chain was profiled in a study of blood T cell repertoires in COVID-19. Study as a whole: The United States, Italy and Spain supplied acute and convalescent COVID-19 samples. T cells, B-cell-depleted T cells, or PBMCs provided the cDNA or gDNA that served as material.

Clones were read by immunoSEQ multiplex PCR, and TCRdb kept only the in-frame ones, dropping some. The table includes 350,000 or so clones, around nine tenths detected once. J was trimmed by 5 bases and V by 2 bases; bases with no gene match: 8. The CDR3 contains 15 residues. CDR1 and CDR2 from the germline V gene are SGHVS and FNYEAQ. Participants were placed into cohorts based on the clinical history they reported. This receptor was identified in a young woman who had been exposed to COVID-19. Sequenced sample: PBMCs or T cells enriched from blood (not recorded which). The chain joins TRBV7-6 to TRBJ2-7; 8 positions agree with TRBD1. In DNA, the CDR3 is TGTGCCAGCAGCTTACGGGACAGGCTCGGCGACGAGCAGTACTTC. This gives the protein CASSLRDRLGDEQYF. Filled out from reference TRBV7-6 and TRBJ2-7, the complete variable domain reads GAGVSQSPRYKVTKRGQDVALRCDPISGHVSLYWYRQALGQGPEFLTYFNYEAQQDKSGLPNDRFSAERPEGSISTLTIQRTEQRDSAMYRCASSLRDRLGDEQYFGPGTRLTVT.